The sequence of this T cell receptor beta chain was determined in a study of T-cell reconstitution after alpha-beta-depleted transplantation in children (dated by TCRdb to between 2015 and 2016). About the full investigation: T-cell immune reconstitution after TCRalphabeta/CD19-depleted allogeneic hematopoietic cell transplantation in children was quantitatively tracked in the study by means of TCR repertoire profiling.

The trim is 7 bases for V and 7 bases for J, with a gap of 20 bases between the germline ends. Measured from the cysteine to the phenylalanine, the CDR3 is 14 residues long. Solely the CDR3 DNA is kept, with 42 bases framed from the first base. CDR1 and CDR2 (DFQATT, SNEGSKA) derive from the germline V gene (reference sequence). Receptors were amplified or captured by PCR. The sequencing machine was an Illumina HiSeq 2500. TCR library preparation used molecular barcoding, with unique molecular identifiers applied to normalize quantification of the TCRbeta repertoire. TCRdb took the public reads, trimmed them with fastp at Q25, ran MiXCR for clone calling and kept in-frame beta chains. Entries are consolidated by CDR3 protein sequence, retaining the most common genes and DNA. The sample table shows some 600,000 distinct CDR3 sequences, and approximately 17% are seen once. Of the sample, about 1.1% is held by the ten largest clones.

In its sample, this clonotype was seen many times. Its binding antigen is unknown. No base-level quality is on record; no much larger clone is a single base apart. The sample in question was PBMCs from the stem cell graft donor, obtained from the stem cell graft. The TCR originated in a human donor who donated a stem cell graft to a child with acute myeloid leukemia. In this chain, TRBV20-1 is recombined with TRBJ1-5; the D gene is not confidently resolved. The base sequence is TGCAGTGTCGGAACGACTGCTATCGGACAGCCCCAGCATTTT. This yields the protein CSVGTTAIGQPQHF.